The 3 T cell receptor beta chains in this list originate from one sample, sequenced in a study of T cell changes during pregnancy in multiple sclerosis. Clones were read by immunoSEQ multiplex PCR, and TCRdb kept only the in-frame ones, dropping some. This table holds 17,000 or so clones, roughly 90% found once. The sample here was CD8+ T cells from peripheral blood mononuclear cells, taken after pregnancy. Receptors were obtained from a female donor in good health, enrolled as a control in a pregnancy study.

This clone was found a few times. V and J are TRBV7-6 and TRBJ2-1; no firm D call. Germline V gene data show CDR1 as SGHVS and CDR2 as FNYEAQ. The V gene lost 2 bases and the J gene lost 0 bases, with 14 bases spanning the gap. The CDR3 spans 17 residues. The CDR3 here is CASSLRLWANSYNEQFF. In DNA, the CDR3 is TGTGCCAGCAGCTTACGTCTCTGGGCTAACTCCTACAATGAGCAGTTCTTC.

This chain connects TRBV15 to TRBJ1-4; D may be TRBD1 (6 bases). Germline loops: CDR1 LNHNV, CDR2 YYDKDF (reference sequence). Trimming removed 8 bases at V and 8 bases at J, with 21 bases between. The CDR3 sequence is 15 residues long. CDR3: CATGTRDMSWEKLFF. CDR3 bases: TGTGCCACCGGTACTCGGGACATGAGTTGGGAAAAACTGTTTTTT.

The chain is built from TRBV7-8 and TRBJ2-2, with 7 bases identical to TRBD2. Losses at the gene ends were 2 bases for V and 1 base for J; bases not matched to a gene: 7. The CDR3 sequence is 17 residues long. Per the germline V gene, CDR1 is SGHVS and CDR2 is FQNEAQ. The DNA for the CDR3 is TGTGCCAGCAGCTTAAGGGAGGGGTGGCTGAACACCGGGGAGCTGTTTTTT. The encoded protein is CASSLREGWLNTGELFF.